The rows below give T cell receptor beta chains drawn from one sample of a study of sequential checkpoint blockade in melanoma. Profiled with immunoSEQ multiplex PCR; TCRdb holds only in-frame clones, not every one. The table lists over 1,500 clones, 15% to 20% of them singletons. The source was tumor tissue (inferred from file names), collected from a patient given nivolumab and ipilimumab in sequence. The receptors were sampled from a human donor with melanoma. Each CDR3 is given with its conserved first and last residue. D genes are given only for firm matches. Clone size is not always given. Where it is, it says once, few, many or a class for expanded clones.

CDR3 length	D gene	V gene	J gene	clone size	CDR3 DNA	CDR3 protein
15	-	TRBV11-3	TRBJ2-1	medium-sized	TGTGCCAGCAGCTTCACGGGACCAGGCGACAATGAGCAGTTCTTC	CASSFTGPGDNEQFF
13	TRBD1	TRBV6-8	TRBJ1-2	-	TGTGCCAGCAGACGAGGGACAGGGGTAGGCTACACCTTC	CASRRGTGVGYTF
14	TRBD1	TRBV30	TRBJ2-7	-	TGTGCCTGGAGTGTAGGGGGCACCTCCTACGAGCAGTACTTC	CAWSVGGTSYEQYF
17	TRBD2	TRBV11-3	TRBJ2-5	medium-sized	TGTGCCAGCAGCCCCTGGACTAGCGGGGGGACCCAAGAGACCCAGTACTTC	CASSPWTSGGTQETQYF
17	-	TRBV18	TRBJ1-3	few	TGTGCCAGCTCACCACCTGGCGGGACCAGCTCTGGAAACACCATATATTTT	CASSPPGGTSSGNTIYF
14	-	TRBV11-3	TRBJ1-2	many	TGTGCCAGCACCTCTTTCGGCAGGAACTATGGCTACACCTTC	CASTSFGRNYGYTF
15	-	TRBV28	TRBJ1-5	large	TGTGCCAGCAGTTTAGTCCAGGGATGGAATCAGCCCCAGCATTTT	CASSLVQGWNQPQHF
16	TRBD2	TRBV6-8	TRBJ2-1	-	TGTGCCAGCAGTTACTCCTCGGGGGGGTCCTACAATGAGCAGTTCTTC	CASSYSSGGSYNEQFF
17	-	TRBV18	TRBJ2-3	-	TGTGCCAGCTCACCCCTCCCCAGCGGGCCTAGCACAGATACGCAGTATTTT	CASSPLPSGPSTDTQYF
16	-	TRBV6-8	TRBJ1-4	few	TGTGCCAGCAGTTACCGACTATGGGAATTCGATGAAAAACTGTTTTTT	CASSYRLWEFDEKLFF
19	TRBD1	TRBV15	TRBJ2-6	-	TGTGCCACCAGCAGTCCTCGTGGGACAGGGGGGTCTGGGGCCAACGTCCTGACTTTC	CATSSPRGTGGSGANVLTF
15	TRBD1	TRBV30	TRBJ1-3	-	TGTGCCTGGAGCGGACAGGGGTCATTTGGAAACACCATATATTTT	CAWSGQGSFGNTIYF
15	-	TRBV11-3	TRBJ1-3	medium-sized	TGTGCCAGCAGCATATCAGGGCACTCTGGAAACACCATATATTTT	CASSISGHSGNTIYF
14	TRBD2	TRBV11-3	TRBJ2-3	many	TGTGCCAGCAGGCTGGGACTAGCGCCAGATACGCAGTATTTT	CASRLGLAPDTQYF
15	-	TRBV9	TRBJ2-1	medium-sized	TGTGCCAGCAGCGCGGACGGTAGCTCCTACAATGAGCAGTTCTTC	CASSADGSSYNEQFF
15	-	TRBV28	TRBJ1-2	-	TGTGCCAGCAGTTTATTGCAGGGTACGCCTTATGGCTACACCTTC	CASSLLQGTPYGYTF
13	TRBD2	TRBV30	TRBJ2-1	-	TGTGCCTGGAGGGGTACCGGCGGGGGGAATGAGTTCTTC	CAWRGTGGGNEFF
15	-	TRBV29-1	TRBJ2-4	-	TGCAGCGTCGCCACCATCCTCGGAGCCAAAAACATTCAGTACTTC	CSVATILGAKNIQYF
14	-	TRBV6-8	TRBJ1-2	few	TGTGCCAGCAGCATGACCCAGGGTAACTATGGCTACACCTTC	CASSMTQGNYGYTF
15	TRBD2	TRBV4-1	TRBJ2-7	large	TGCGCCAGCAGCCAAGCTAGCGGGGGGTCCTACGAGCAGTACTTC	CASSQASGGSYEQYF
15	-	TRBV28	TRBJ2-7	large	TGTGCCAGCAGTTTACCCGCCGGGAACTCCTACGAGCAGTACTTC	CASSLPAGNSYEQYF
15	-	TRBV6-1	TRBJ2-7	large	TGTGCCAGCAGTGAAGAAGCCGGGGCCTCCTACGAGCAGTACTTC	CASSEEAGASYEQYF
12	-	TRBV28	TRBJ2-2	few	TGTGCCAGCAGTTCCTCCCCTAGGGAGCTGTTTTTT	CASSSSPRELFF
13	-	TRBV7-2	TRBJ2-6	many	TGTGCCAGCAGCCGGTTCGAGGCCAACGTCCTGACTTTC	CASSRFEANVLTF
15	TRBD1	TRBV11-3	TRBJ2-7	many	TGTGCCAGCAGCGCTGCCGGGACAGGGCTTCACGAGCAGTACTTC	CASSAAGTGLHEQYF
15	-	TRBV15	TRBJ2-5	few	TGTGCCACCAGCAGAGATCTAGCTGTCGAAGAGACCCAGTACTTC	CATSRDLAVEETQYF
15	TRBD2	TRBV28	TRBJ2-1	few	TGTGCCAGCAGTCCGGGAGGGGGGGGTGACCGTGAGCAGTTCTTC	CASSPGGGGDREQFF